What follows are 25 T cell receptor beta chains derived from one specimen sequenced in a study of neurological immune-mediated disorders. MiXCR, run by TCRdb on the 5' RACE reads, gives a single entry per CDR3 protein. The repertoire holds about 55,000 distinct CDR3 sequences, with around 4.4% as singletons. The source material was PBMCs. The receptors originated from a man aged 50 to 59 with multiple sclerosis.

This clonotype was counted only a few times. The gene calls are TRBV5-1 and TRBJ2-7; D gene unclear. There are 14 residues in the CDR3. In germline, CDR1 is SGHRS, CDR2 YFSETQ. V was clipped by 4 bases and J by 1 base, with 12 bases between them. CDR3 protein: CASSGWVRSYEQYF. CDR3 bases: TGCGCCAGCAGCGGGTGGGTACGGTCCTACGAGCAGTACTTC.

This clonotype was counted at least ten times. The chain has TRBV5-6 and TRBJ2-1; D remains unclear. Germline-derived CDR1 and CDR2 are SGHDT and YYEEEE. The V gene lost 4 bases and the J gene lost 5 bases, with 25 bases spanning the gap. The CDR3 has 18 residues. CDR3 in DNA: TGTGCCAGCAGCCTCCCGATAGATGCAGGAGATTCGGACAATGAGCAGTTCTTC. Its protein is CASSLPIDAGDSDNEQFF.

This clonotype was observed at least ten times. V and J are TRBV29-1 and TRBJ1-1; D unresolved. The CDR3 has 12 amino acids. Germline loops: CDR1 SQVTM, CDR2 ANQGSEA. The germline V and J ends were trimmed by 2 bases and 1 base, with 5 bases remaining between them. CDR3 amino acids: CSVENRNTEAFF. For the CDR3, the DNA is TGCAGCGTTGAAAACAGGAACACTGAAGCTTTCTTT.

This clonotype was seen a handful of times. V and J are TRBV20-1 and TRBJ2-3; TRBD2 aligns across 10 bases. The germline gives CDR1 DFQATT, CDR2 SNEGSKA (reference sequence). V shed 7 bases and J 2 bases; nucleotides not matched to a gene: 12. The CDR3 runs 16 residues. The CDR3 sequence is CSEGLAGDKTTDTQYF. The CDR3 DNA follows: TGCAGTGAAGGGCTAGCGGGGGATAAAACCACAGATACGCAGTATTTT.

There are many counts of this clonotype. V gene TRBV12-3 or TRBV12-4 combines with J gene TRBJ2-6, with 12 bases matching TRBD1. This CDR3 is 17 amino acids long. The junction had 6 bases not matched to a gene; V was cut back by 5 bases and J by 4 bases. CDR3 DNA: TGTGCCAGCAGTCCGGGACAGGGGGCGCCCGGGGCCAACGTCCTGACTTTC. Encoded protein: CASSPGQGAPGANVLTF.

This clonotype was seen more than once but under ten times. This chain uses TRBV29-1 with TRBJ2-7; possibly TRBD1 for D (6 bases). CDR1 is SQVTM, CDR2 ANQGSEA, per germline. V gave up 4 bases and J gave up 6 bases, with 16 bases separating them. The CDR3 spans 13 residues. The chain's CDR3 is CSVVGDTPFEQYF. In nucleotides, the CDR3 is TGCAGCGTTGTGGGGGACACCCCCTTCGAGCAGTACTTC.

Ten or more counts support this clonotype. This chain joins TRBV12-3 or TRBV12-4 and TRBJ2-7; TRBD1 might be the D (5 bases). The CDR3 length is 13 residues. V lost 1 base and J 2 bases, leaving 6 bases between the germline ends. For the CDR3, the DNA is TGTGCCAGCAGTTTAGGGACAACCTACGAGCAGTACTTC. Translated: CASSLGTTYEQYF.

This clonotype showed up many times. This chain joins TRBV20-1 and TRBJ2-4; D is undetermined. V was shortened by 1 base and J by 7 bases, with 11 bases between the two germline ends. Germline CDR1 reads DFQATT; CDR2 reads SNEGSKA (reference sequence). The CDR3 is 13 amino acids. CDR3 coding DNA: TGCAGTGCTAGAGGTGGCAGTCGGAACATTCAGTACTTC. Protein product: CSARGGSRNIQYF.

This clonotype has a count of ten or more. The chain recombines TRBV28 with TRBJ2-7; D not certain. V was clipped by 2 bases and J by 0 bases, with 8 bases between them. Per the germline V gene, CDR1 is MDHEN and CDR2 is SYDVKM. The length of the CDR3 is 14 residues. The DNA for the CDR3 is TGTGCCAGCAGTTTACCCGTCGGCTCCTACGAGCAGTACTTC. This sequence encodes CASSLPVGSYEQYF.

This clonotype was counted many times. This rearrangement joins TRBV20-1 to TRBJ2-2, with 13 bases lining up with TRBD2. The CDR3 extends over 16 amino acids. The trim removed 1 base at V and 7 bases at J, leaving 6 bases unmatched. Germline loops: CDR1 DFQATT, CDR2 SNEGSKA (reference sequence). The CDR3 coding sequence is TGCAGTGCTAGAGGGACTAGCGGGAGTTATGGCGGGGAGCTGTTTTTT. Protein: CSARGTSGSYGGELFF.

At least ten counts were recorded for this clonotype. The CDR3 DNA is TGCAGTGCTAGAGATCTTGCTATGGACTGGTACAATGAGCAGTTCTTC. Its protein is CSARDLAMDWYNEQFF. The chain carries TRBV20-1 and TRBJ2-1; perhaps TRBD2 as D (5 bases). CDR1 and CDR2 from the germline V gene are DFQATT and SNEGSKA (reference sequence). Trimming took 0 bases from V and 4 from J, leaving 16 bases between them. CDR3 size: 16 residues.

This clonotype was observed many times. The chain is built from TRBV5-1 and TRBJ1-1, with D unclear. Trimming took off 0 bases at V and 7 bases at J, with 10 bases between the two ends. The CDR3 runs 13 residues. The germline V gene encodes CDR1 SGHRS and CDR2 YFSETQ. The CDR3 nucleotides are TGCGCCAGCAGCTTGGCCTCGGCTTATGAAGCTTTCTTT. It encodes CASSLASAYEAFF.

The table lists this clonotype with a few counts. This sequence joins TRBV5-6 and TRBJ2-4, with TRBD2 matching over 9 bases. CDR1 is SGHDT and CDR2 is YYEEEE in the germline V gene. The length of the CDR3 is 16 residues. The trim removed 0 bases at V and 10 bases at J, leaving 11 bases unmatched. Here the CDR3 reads CASSLGISGSRKIQYF. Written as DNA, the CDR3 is TGTGCCAGCAGCTTGGGAATTAGCGGGAGTCGGAAAATTCAGTACTTC.

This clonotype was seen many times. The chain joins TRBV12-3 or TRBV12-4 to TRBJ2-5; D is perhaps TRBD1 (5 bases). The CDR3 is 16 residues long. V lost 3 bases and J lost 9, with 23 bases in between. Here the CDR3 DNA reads TGTGCCAGCAGTTTTGTGGCGCACCAGGACATCCCGTCCCAGTACTTC. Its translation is CASSFVAHQDIPSQYF.

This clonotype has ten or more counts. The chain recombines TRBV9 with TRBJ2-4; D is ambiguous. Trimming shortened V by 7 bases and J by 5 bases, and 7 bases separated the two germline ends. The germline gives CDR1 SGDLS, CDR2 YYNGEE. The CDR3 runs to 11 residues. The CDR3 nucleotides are TGTGCCAGCGCCCAGGAAAACATTCAGTACTTC. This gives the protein CASAQENIQYF.

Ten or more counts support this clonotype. Here the CDR3 reads CASSGPVGSLGETQYF. Here the CDR3 DNA reads TGTGCCAGCAGTGGTCCTGTGGGGTCTTTGGGAGAGACCCAGTACTTC. The chain links TRBV28 to TRBJ2-5; D is ambiguous. Germline assignment: CDR1 MDHEN and CDR2 SYDVKM. Trimming pared 5 bases from V and 4 bases from J, leaving 20 bases between. The CDR3 extends over 16 amino acids.

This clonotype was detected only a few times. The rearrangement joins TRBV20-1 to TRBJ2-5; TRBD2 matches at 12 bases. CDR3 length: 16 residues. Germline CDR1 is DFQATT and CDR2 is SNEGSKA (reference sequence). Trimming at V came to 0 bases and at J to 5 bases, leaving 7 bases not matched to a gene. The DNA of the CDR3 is TGCAGTGCTAGAGATTCCCTAGCGGGGGGGCCGGAGACCCAGTACTTC. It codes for CSARDSLAGGPETQYF.

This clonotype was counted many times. CDR3 in amino acids: CASSSKRASGGGYNEQFF. The CDR3 bases are TGTGCCAGCAGCTCAAAGCGGGCCAGCGGGGGGGGCTACAATGAGCAGTTCTTC. The chain couples TRBV11-2 to TRBJ2-1; 10 bases fit TRBD2. V trimming: 4 bases; J trimming: 3 bases; junction bases outside the gene matches: 12. The CDR3 runs to 18 residues. Germline-derived CDR1 and CDR2 are SGHAT and FQNNGV.

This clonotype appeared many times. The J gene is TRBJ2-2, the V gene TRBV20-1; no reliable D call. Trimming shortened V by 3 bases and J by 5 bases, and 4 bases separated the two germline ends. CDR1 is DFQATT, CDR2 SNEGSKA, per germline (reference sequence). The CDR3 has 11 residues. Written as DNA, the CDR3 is TGCAGTGCTAGCCCTACCGGGGAGCTGTTTTTT. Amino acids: CSASPTGELFF.

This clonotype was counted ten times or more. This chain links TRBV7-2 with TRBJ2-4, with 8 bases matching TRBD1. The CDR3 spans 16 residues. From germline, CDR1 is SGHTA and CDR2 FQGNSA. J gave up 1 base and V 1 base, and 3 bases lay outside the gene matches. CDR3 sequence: CASSLGRGLAKNIQYF. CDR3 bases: TGTGCCAGCAGCTTAGGCAGGGGGCTCGCCAAAAACATTCAGTACTTC.

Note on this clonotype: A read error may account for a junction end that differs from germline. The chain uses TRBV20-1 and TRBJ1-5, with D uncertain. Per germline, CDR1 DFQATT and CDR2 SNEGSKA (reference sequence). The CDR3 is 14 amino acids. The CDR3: CSASQTLGNQPQNF. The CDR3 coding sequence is TGCAGTGCTAGTCAGACTCTTGGCAATCAGCCCCAGAATTTT.

The CDR3, as DNA: TGCGCCAGCAGCTTATTACAGAGGACCACTGAAGCTTTCTTT. Translating it yields CASSLLQRTTEAFF. J is TRBJ1-1 and V is TRBV5-1; D is uncertain. Germline V lookup: CDR1 SGHRS, CDR2 YFSETQ. The CDR3 totals 14 residues. Deletions cut 2 bases from V and 4 bases from J, with 12 bases between.

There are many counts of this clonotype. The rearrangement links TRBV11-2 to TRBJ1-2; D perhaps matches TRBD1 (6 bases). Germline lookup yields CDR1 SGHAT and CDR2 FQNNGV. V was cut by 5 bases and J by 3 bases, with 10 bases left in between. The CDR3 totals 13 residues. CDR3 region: CASSLGGDYGYTF. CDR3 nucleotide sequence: TGTGCCAGCAGCCTAGGGGGTGACTATGGCTACACCTTC.

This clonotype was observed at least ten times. CDR3 nucleotides: TGTGCCAGCAGCGATCAACCGGGACTAGCGGGAGGCACGCATACGCAGTATTTT. It translates to CASSDQPGLAGGTHTQYF. The chain employs TRBV7-3 and TRBJ2-3; TRBD2 agrees at 15 bases. Germline lookup yields CDR1 SGHTA and CDR2 FQGTGA. This CDR3 contains 18 residues. V shed 5 bases, J shed 7 bases, and the junction held 13 bases outside the gene matches.

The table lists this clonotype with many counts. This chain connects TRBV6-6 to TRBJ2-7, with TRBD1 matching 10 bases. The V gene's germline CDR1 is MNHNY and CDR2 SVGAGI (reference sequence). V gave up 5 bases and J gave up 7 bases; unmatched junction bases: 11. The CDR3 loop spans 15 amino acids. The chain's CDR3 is CASSTRQGALEEQYF. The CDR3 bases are TGTGCCAGCAGTACCCGACAGGGGGCCCTTGAGGAGCAGTACTTC.